This T cell receptor (beta chain) was sequenced in a study of graft-versus-host responses after intestinal transplantation. Study results and caveats: Allografts of patients with graft-donor T cell macrochimerism showed high graft-versus-host to host-versus-graft clone ratios.

Here immunoSEQ multiplex PCR was the method, and the copy in TCRdb shows in-frame clones only, minus some. This sample has around 97,000 clones; 90% to 95% occur once, and the top ten carry approximately 6%. In regard to this clone: Its antigen is not identified.

Germline values: CDR1 LNHDA, CDR2 SQIVND (reference sequence). The ends were cut back, 3 bases at V and 5 bases at J, with 19 bases in the middle. The length of the CDR3 is 17 residues. The source material was unstimulated CD8+ T cells sorted from spleen or lymph node cells, sampled before intestinal transplant. The TCR sequence derives from a human donor who received an intestinal transplant. The chain uses TRBV19 and TRBJ1-4; TRBD1 might be the D (5 bases). CDR3 bases: TGTGCCAGTAGTATCCAACTCGGGGCAGGCCTAAATGAAAAACTGTTTTTT. Amino acids: CASSIQLGAGLNEKLFF.